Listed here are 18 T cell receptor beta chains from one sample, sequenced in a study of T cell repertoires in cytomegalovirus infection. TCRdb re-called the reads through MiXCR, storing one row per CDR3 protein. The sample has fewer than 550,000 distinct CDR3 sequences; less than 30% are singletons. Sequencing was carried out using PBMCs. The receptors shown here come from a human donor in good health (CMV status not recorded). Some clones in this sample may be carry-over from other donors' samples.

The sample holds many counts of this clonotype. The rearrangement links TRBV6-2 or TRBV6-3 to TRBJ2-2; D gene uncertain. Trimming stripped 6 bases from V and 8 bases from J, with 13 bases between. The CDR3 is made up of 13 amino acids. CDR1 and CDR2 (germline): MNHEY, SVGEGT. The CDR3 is CASSSLASGELFF. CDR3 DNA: TGTGCCAGCAGCTCCCTTGCTTCGGGGGAGCTGTTTTTT.

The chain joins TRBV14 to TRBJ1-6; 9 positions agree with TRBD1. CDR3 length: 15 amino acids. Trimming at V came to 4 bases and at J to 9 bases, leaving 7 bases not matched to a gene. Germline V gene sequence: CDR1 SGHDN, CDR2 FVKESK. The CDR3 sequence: CASSPAGTGLSPLHF. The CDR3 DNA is TGTGCCAGCAGCCCAGCCGGGACAGGGCTTTCACCCCTCCACTTT.

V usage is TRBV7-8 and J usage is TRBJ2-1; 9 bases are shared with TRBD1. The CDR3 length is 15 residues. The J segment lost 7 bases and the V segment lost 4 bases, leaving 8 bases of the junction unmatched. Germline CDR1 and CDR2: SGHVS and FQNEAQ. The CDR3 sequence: CASSSGTGWGNEQFF. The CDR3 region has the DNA TGTGCCAGCAGCTCTGGGACAGGGTGGGGAAATGAGCAGTTCTTC.

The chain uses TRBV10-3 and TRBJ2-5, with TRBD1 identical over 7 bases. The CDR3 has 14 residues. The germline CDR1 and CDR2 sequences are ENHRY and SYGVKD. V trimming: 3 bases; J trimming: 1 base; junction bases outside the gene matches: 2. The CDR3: CAISDGQAQETQYF. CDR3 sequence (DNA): TGTGCCATCAGTGACGGACAGGCCCAAGAGACCCAGTACTTC.

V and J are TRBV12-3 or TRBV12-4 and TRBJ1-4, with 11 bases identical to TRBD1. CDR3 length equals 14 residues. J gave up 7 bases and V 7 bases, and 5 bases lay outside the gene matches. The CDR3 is CASTPGTGGEKLFF. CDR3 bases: TGTGCCAGCACCCCCGGGACAGGGGGTGAAAAACTGTTTTTT.

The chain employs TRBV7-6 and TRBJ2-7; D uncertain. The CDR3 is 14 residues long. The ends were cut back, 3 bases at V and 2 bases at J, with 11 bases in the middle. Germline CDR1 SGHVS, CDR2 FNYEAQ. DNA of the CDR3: TGTGCCAGCAGCTTGGGCAGGACCACCTACGAGCAGTACTTC. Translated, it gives CASSLGRTTYEQYF.

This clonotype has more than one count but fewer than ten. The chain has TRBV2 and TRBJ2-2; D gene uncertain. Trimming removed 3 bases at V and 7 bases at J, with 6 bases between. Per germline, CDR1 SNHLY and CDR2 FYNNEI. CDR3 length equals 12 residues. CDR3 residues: CASSDIFGELFF. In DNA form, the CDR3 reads TGTGCCAGCAGTGACATCTTCGGGGAGCTGTTTTTT. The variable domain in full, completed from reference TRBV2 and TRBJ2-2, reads EPEVTQTPSHQVTQMGQEVILRCVPISNHLYFYWYRQILGQKVEFLVSFYNNEISEKSEIFDDQFSVERPDGSNFTLKIRSTKLEDSAMYFCASSDIFGELFFGEGSRLTVL.

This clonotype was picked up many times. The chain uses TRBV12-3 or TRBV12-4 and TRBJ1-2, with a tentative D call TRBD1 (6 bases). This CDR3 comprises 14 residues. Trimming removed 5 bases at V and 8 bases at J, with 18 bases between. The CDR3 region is CASSPQDSVGGYTF. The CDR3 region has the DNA TGTGCCAGCAGTCCTCAGGACAGCGTCGGGGGCTACACCTTC.

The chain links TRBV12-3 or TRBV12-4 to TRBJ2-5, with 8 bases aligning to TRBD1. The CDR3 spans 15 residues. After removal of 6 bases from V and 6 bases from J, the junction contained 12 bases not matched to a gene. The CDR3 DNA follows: TGTGCCAGCAGCCCCGGGACAGGCCCCCTCAAGACCCAGTACTTC. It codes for CASSPGTGPLKTQYF.

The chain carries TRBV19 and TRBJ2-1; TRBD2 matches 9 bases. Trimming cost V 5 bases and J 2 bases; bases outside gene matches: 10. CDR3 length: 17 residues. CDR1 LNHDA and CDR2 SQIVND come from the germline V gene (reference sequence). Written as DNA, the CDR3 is TGTGCCAGTAGTCAGAGGGCGGGAGGGCCGGCCTACAATGAGCAGTTCTTC. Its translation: CASSQRAGGPAYNEQFF. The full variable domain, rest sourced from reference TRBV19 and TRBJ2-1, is DGGITQSPKYLFRKEGQNVTLSCEQNLNHDAMYWYRQDPGQGLRLIYYSQIVNDFQKGDIAEGYSVSREKKESFPLTVTSAQKNPTAFYLCASSQRAGGPAYNEQFFGPGTRLTVL.

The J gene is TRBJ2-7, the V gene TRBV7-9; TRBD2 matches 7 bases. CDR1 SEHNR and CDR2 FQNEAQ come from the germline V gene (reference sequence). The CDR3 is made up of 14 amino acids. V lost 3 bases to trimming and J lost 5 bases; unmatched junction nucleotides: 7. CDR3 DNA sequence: TGTGCCAGCAGCTTCTCCGGGGGGACTGACGAGCAGTACGTC. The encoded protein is CASSFSGGTDEQYV.

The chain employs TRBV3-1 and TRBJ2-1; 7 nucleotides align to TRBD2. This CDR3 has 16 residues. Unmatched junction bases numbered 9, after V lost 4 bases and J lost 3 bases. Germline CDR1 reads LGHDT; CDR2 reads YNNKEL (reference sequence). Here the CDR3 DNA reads TGTGCCAGCAGCCCCTCTAGCGGCCTCAGCTACAATGAGCAGTTCTTC. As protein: CASSPSSGLSYNEQFF.

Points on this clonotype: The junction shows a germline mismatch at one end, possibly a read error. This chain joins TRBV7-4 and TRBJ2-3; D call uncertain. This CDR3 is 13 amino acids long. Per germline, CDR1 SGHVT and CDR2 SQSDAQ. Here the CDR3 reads CASGLEGTDTQYF. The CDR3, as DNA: TGTGCCAGCGGCTTAGAAGGCACAGATACGCAGTATTTT.

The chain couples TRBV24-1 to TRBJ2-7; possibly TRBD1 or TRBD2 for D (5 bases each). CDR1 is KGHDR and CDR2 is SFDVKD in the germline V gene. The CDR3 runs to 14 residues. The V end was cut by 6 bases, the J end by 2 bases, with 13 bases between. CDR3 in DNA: TGTGCCACCAGTCCGGGACGGACAACCTACGAGCAGTACTTC. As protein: CATSPGRTTYEQYF.

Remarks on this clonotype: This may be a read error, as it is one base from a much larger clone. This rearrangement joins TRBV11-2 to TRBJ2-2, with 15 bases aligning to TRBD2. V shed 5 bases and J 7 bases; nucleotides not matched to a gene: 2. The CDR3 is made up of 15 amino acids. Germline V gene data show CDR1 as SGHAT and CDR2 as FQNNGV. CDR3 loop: CASSPGLAGGGELFF. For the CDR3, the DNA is TGTGCCAGCAGCCCGGGACTAGCGGGAGGCGGGGAGCTGTTTTTT.

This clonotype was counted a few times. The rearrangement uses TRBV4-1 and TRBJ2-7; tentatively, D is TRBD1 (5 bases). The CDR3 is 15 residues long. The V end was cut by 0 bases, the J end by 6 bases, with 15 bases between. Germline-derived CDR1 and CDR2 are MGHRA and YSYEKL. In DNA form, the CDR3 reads TGCGCCAGCAGCCAAGACGCAGGGTCGAAGGTCGAGCAGTACTTC. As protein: CASSQDAGSKVEQYF.

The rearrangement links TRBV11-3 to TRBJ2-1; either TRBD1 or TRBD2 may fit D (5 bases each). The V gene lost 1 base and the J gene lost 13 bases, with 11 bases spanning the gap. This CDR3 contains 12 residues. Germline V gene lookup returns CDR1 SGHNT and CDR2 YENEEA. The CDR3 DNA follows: TGTGCCAGCAGCTTAGGTGGGACGAAACAGTTCTTC. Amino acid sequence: CASSLGGTKQFF.

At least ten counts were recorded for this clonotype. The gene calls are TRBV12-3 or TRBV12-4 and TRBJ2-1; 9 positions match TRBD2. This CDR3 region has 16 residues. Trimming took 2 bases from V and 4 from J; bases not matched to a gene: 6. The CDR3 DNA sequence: TGTGCCAGCAGTTTAAGACTAGCGGAGTTATACAATGAGCAGTTCTTC. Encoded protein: CASSLRLAELYNEQFF.